The 9 T cell receptor beta chains listed next were all sequenced from one sample in a study of a mutant IDH1 vaccine in newly diagnosed glioma. The antigens of these receptors remain unknown. Time point reported: week 23, last vaccination. Doses comprised 300 ug of mutant IDH1 20-mer peptide each, plus topical imiquimod. Sequenced by immunoSEQ multiplex PCR; TCRdb stores in-frame clones only, minus some. Altogether roughly 76,000 clones are present, 85% being singletons, with the ten largest covering 2.2%. This material consisted of PBMCs, taken from a glioma patient whose treatment included an IDH1 peptide vaccine. Every receptor here comes from a man younger than 45 with glioma. Some clones in this sample may be carry-over from other donors' samples.

The chain employs TRBV27 and TRBJ2-2; no clear D. Germline CDR1 reads MNHEY; CDR2 reads SMNVEV (reference sequence). Trimming cost V 5 bases and J 0 bases, with 16 bases left between them. This CDR3 is 17 amino acids long. The CDR3 DNA reads as TGTGCCAGCAGTCTAAGAACAACCAACCCGAACACCGGGGAGCTGTTTTTT. Translating it yields CASSLRTTNPNTGELFF.

The chain couples TRBV7-9 to TRBJ1-1, with D maybe TRBD1 (5 bases). CDR3 length: 12 residues. Trimming cost V 6 bases and J 11 bases, with 16 bases left between them. Looked up from germline, CDR1 is SEHNR and CDR2 is FQNEAQ (reference sequence). CDR3 nucleotides: TGTGCCAGCAGAAGGACCTCCGAGGGGGCTTTCTTT. Translating gives CASRRTSEGAFF.

V gene TRBV27 combines with J gene TRBJ1-5; 10 bases are a match to TRBD1. CDR3 length: 14 amino acids. The V gene's germline CDR1 is MNHEY and CDR2 SMNVEV (reference sequence). With V trimmed by 6 bases and J by 4 bases, 3 bases remained unmatched. Here the CDR3 reads CASSGQGGNQPQHF. CDR3 DNA: TGTGCCAGCAGCGGACAGGGGGGAAATCAGCCCCAGCATTTT.

The chain employs TRBV5-4 and TRBJ2-5; 8 positions agree with TRBD2. Germline values: CDR1 SGHNT, CDR2 YYREEE (reference sequence). The CDR3 has 16 amino acids. The junction had 11 bases not matched to a gene; V was cut back by 1 base and J by 6 bases. The CDR3 DNA sequence: TGTGCCAGCAGCTTGACCGGGGGGGGCCGTGGGAAGACCCAGTACTTC. This codes for CASSLTGGGRGKTQYF. Full variable domain (outside the CDR3, taken from reference TRBV5-4 and TRBJ2-5): ETGVTQSPTHLIKTRGQQVTLRCSSQSGHNTVSWYQQALGQGPQFIFQYYREEENGRGNFPPRFSGLQFPNYSSELNVNALELDDSALYLCASSLTGGGRGKTQYFGPGTRLLVL.

J is TRBJ2-7 and V is TRBV5-6; 7 bases line up with TRBD1. Germline V gene data show CDR1 as SGHDT and CDR2 as YYEEEE. This CDR3 contains 14 residues. V lost 1 base, J lost 2 bases, and 3 bases stayed unmatched. The CDR3 sequence is CASSLRTGPYEQYF. The CDR3 DNA is TGTGCCAGCAGCTTGAGGACAGGACCCTACGAGCAGTACTTC.

The V call is TRBV7-9, the J call TRBJ2-1; 9 nucleotides agree with TRBD2. This CDR3 comprises 16 residues. The ends lost 5 bases at V and 4 bases at J; junction bases unmatched: 9. From germline, CDR1 is SEHNR and CDR2 FQNEAQ (reference sequence). Written as DNA, the CDR3 is TGTGCCAGCAGCCATGAGACTAGCGGCCGGTACAATGAGCAGTTCTTC. Amino acid sequence: CASSHETSGRYNEQFF. Complete variable domain (other parts from reference TRBV7-9 and TRBJ2-1): DTGVSQNPRHKITKRGQNVTFRCDPISEHNRLYWYRQTLGQGPEFLTYFQNEAQLEKSRLLSDRFSAERPKGSFSTLEIQRTEQGDSAMYLCASSHETSGRYNEQFFGPGTRLTVL.

The chain joins TRBV10-3 to TRBJ2-5; 13 positions match TRBD2. This CDR3 spans 16 amino acids. Germline loops: CDR1 ENHRY, CDR2 SYGVKD. The V and J ends lost 4 bases and 4 bases, in that order; junction bases with no gene match: 6. The CDR3 DNA sequence: TGTGCCATCAGTGCCGGACTAGCGGGAGCGGCAGAGACCCAGTACTTC. Translated: CAISAGLAGAAETQYF.

V gene TRBV28 combines with J gene TRBJ2-7; D is uncertain. Germline-derived CDR1 and CDR2 are MDHEN and SYDVKM. The V and J ends lost 6 bases and 3 bases respectively, with 9 bases between them. This CDR3 region has 12 residues. CDR3 nucleotides: TGTGCCAGCAGAGCCTTAAACTACGAGCAGTACTTC. This gives the protein CASRALNYEQYF.

The DNA of the CDR3 is TGTGCCAGTAGCCCTGATGAGGCAGGGGTTTACGAGCAGTACTTC. Amino acid sequence: CASSPDEAGVYEQYF. The V and J genes are TRBV19 and TRBJ2-7; D might be TRBD1 (6 bases). V was trimmed by 6 bases and J by 4 bases, leaving 19 bases between them. In germline, CDR1 is LNHDA, CDR2 SQIVND (reference sequence). This CDR3 has 15 amino acids.